This entry features one TCR beta chain sequence. The antigen remains unidentified. The sample comes from a study of T cells in localized non-small cell lung cancer. Whole-study results and caveats: Elevated blood T cell density was associated with longer overall survival. Multi-region tumor sequencing was not done, so intratumor heterogeneity could not be excluded.

Here immunoSEQ multiplex PCR was the method, and the copy in TCRdb shows in-frame clones only, minus some. The sample shows some 33,000 clones, about nine tenths of them seen only once. Germline V gene sequence: CDR1 LNHNV, CDR2 YYDKDF (reference sequence). Trimming took 0 bases from V and 1 from J, leaving 7 bases between them. The CDR3 runs 15 residues. The TCR originated in a man between 40 and 75 years old with stage II lung adenocarcinoma. The material sequenced was PBMCs, taken before any cancer treatment. The rearrangement joins TRBV15 to TRBJ2-4; D possibly corresponds to TRBD1 (5 bases). The CDR3 region has the DNA TGTGCCACCAGCAGAGATAAGGGGGCCAAAAACATTCAGTACTTC. Its protein is CATSRDKGAKNIQYF.